This record covers a single T cell receptor (beta chain). The data were taken from a study of blood T cell repertoires in COVID-19. Study summary: The United States, Italy and Spain supplied acute and convalescent COVID-19 samples. Nucleic acid was either cDNA or gDNA, and it came from T cells, B-cell-depleted T cells, or PBMCs.

The junction had 3 bases not matched to a gene; V was cut back by 3 bases and J by 4 bases. This CDR3 is built from 16 residues. From germline, CDR1 is SGHTA and CDR2 FQGNSA. How the authors handled the data: Nucleated cell number was recorded as an estimate derived from reference gene primer amplification. Repertoires were generated with immunoSEQ multiplex PCR, while TCRdb's copy carries only in-frame clones and drops some. V and J calls and clone size are those listed in that table; D and trimming were worked out from the DNA. The data show tens of thousands of clones, about four fifths seen once.

The receptor comes from a woman aged 80 or over with active or convalescent COVID-19. Sequencing was done on a sample of peripheral blood. The rearrangement joins TRBV7-2 to TRBJ2-1, with TRBD2 matching 13 bases. The CDR3 DNA is TGTGCCAGCAGCTTTACTAGCGGGGGGGAGTACAATGAGCAGTTCTTC. As protein: CASSFTSGGEYNEQFF.